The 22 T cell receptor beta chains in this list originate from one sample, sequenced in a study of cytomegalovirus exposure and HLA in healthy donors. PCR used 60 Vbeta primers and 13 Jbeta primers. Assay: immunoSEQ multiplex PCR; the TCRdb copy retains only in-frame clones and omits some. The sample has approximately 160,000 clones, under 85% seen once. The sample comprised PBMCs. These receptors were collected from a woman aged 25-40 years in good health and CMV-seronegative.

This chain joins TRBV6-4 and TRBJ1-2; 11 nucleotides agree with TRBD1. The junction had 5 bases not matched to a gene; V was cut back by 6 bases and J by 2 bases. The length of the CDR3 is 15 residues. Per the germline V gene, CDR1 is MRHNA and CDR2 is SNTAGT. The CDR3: CASREGTGGNYGYTF. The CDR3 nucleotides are TGTGCCAGCAGAGAAGGGACAGGGGGAAACTATGGCTACACCTTC.

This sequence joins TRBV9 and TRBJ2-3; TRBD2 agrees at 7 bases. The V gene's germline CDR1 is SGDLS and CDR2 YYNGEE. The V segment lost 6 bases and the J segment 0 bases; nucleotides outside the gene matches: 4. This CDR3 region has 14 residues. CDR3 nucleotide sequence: TGTGCCAGCAAAAGCGGGGCAAGCACAGATACGCAGTATTTT. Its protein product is CASKSGASTDTQYF.

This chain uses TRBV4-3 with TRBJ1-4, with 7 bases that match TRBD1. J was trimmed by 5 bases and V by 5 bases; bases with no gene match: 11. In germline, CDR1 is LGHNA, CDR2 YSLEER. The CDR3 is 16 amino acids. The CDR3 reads CASSFLTGTENEKLFF. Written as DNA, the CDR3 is TGCGCCAGCAGCTTTCTAACCGGGACAGAAAATGAAAAACTGTTTTTT.

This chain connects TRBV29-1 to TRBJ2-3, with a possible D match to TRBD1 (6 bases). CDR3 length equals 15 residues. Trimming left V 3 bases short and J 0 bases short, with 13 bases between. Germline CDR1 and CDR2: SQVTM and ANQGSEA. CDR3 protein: CSVDDRPISTDTQYF. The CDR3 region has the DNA TGCAGCGTTGATGACAGGCCGATAAGCACAGATACGCAGTATTTT.

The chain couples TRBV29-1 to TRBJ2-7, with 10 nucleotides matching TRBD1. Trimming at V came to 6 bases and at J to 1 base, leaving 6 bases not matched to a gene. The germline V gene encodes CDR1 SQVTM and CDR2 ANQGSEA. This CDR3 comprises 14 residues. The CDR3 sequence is CSVLRDRGSYEQYF. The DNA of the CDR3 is TGCAGCGTCCTCCGGGACAGGGGATCCTACGAGCAGTACTTC.

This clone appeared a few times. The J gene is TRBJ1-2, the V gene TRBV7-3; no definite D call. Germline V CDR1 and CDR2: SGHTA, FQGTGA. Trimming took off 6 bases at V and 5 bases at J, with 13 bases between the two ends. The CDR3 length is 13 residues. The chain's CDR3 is CASRSSQKYGYTF. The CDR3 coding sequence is TGTGCCAGCAGATCATCCCAGAAATATGGCTACACCTTC.

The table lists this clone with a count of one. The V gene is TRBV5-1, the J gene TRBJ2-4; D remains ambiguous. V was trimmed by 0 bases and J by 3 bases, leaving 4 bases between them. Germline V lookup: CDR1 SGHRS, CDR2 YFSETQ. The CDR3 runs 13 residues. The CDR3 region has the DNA TGCGCCAGCAGCTTGGATATCAAAAACATTCAGTACTTC. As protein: CASSLDIKNIQYF.

CDR3 DNA: TGCAGCGTTTTTAAGGGGACACTCACCGGGGAGCTGTTTTTT. This encodes CSVFKGTLTGELFF. The J gene is TRBJ2-2, the V gene TRBV29-1; weak D call: TRBD1 (6 bases). CDR1 is SQVTM and CDR2 is ANQGSEA in the germline V gene. V was shortened by 5 bases and J by 4 bases, with 14 bases between the two germline ends. The CDR3 is 14 residues long.

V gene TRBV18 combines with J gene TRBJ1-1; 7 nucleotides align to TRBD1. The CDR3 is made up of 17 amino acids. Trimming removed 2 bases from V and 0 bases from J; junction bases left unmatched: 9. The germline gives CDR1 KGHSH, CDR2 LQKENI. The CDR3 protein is CASSPRGPGSVNTEAFF. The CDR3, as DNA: TGTGCCAGCTCACCAAGGGGGCCCGGCTCGGTGAACACTGAAGCTTTCTTT.

CDR3 bases: TGTGCCAGCAGCTCGGGGTTCGGGAACACCGGGGAGCTGTTTTTT. As protein: CASSSGFGNTGELFF. The chain joins TRBV7-6 to TRBJ2-2; a possible D gene is TRBD2 (5 bases). The CDR3 has 15 residues. V lost 4 bases and J lost 1, with 10 bases in between. CDR1 SGHVS and CDR2 FNYEAQ come from the germline V gene.

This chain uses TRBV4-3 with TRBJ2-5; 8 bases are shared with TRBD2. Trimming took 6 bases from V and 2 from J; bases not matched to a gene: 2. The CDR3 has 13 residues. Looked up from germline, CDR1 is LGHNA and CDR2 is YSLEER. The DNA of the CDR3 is TGCGCCAGCAGTCGACTAGCGCAAGAGACCCAGTACTTC. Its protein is CASSRLAQETQYF.

The CDR3 loop reads CASSLTGTMAGYTF. In DNA form, the CDR3 reads TGTGCCAGCAGCTTAACAGGGACTATGGCTGGCTACACCTTC. The chain links TRBV12-1 to TRBJ1-2. TRBV12-1 is a pseudogene segment. The CDR3 consists of 14 residues.

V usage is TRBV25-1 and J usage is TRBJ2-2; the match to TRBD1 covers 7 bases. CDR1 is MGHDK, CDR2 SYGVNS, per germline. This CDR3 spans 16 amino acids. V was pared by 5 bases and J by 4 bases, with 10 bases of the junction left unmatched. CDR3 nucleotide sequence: TGTGCCAGCAGTCGAATCTTGGGACAGTCCACCGGGGAGCTGTTTTTT. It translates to CASSRILGQSTGELFF.

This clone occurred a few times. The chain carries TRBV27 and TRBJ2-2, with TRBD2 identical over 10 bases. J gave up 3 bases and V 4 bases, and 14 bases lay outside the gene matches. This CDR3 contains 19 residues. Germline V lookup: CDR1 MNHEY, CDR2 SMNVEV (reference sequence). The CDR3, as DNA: TGTGCCAGCAGTTCCGGGGAGCGGGAGGGCCGTTGGTACACCGGGGAGCTGTTTTTT. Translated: CASSSGEREGRWYTGELFF.

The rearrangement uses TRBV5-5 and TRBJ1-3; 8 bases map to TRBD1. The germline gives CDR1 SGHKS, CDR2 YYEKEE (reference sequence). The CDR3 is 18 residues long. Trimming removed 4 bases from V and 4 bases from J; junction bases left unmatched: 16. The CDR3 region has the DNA TGTGCCAGCAGCCTAAACTACCCCGGACAGGGTGTAGGAAACACCATATATTTT. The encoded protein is CASSLNYPGQGVGNTIYF. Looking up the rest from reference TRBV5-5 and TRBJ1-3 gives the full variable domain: DAGVTQSPTHLIKTRGQQVTLRCSPISGHKSVSWYQQVLGQGPQFIFQYYEKEERGRGNFPDRFSARQFPNYSSELNVNALLLGDSALYLCASSLNYPGQGVGNTIYFGEGSWLTVV.

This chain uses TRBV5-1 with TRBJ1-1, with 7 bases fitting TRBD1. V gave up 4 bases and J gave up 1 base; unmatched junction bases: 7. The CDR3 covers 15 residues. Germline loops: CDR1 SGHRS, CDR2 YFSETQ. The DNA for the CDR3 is TGCGCCAGCAGCGCGACAGGGTCATGGAACACTGAAGCTTTCTTT. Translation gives CASSATGSWNTEAFF.

The CDR3: CASSPSGQSNNEKLFF. DNA of the CDR3: TGTGCCAGTAGTCCGTCCGGACAGAGCAACAATGAAAAACTGTTTTTT. The rearrangement links TRBV19 to TRBJ1-4; tentatively, D is TRBD1 (6 bases). Germline V gene sequence: CDR1 LNHDA, CDR2 SQIVND (reference sequence). Trimming stripped 5 bases from V and 5 bases from J, with 18 bases between. The CDR3 has 16 amino acids.

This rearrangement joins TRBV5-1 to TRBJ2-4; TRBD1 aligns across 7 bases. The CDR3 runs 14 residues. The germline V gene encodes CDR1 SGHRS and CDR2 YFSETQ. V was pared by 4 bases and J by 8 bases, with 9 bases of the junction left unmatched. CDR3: CASSVETGQDIQYF. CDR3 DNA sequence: TGCGCCAGCAGCGTCGAGACAGGGCAGGACATTCAGTACTTC. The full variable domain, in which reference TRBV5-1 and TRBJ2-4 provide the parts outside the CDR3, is KAGVTQTPRYLIKTRGQQVTLSCSPISGHRSVSWYQQTPGQGLQFLFEYFSETQRNKGNFPGRFSGRQFSNSRSEMNVSTLELGDSALYLCASSVETGQDIQYFGAGTRLSVL.

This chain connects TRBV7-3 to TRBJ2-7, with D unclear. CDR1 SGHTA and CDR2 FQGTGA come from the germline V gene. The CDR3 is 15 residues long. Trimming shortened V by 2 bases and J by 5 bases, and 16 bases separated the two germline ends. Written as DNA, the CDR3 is TGTGCCAGCAGCTTAGTTAGGATGAGGCGCGACGAGCAGTACTTC. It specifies CASSLVRMRRDEQYF.

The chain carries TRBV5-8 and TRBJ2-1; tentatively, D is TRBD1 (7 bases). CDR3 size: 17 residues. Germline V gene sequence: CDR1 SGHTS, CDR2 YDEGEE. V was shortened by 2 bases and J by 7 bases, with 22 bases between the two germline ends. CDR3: CASSFGGRMTGMNEQFF. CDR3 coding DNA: TGTGCCAGCAGCTTCGGGGGCCGCATGACAGGGATGAATGAGCAGTTCTTC.

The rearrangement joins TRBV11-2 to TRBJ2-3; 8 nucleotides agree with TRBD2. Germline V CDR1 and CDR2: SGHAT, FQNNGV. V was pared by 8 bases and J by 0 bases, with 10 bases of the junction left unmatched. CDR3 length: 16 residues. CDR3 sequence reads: CASGRGGGPSTDTQYF. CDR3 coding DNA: TGTGCCAGCGGTCGTGGCGGGGGGCCTAGCACAGATACGCAGTATTTT.

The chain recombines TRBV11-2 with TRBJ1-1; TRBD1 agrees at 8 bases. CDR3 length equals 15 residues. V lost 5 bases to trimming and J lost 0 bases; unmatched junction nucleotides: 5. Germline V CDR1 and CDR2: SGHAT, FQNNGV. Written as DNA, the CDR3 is TGTGCCAGCAGCATGTGGACAGGGTTGAACACTGAAGCTTTCTTT. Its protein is CASSMWTGLNTEAFF.